One T cell receptor (beta chain) is described in this entry. This sample includes further DNA sequences coding for the same CDR3. The sample belongs to a study of blood T cell repertoires in COVID-19. Looking at the study overall: Acute-phase and convalescent COVID-19 samples originated in the United States, Italy and Spain. Sources were T cells, B-cell-depleted T cells, or PBMCs; the material itself was cDNA or gDNA.

V was clipped by 3 bases and J by 3 bases, with 14 bases between them. The length of the CDR3 is 14 residues. CDR1 is DFQATT, CDR2 SNEGSKA, per germline (reference sequence). Sequenced by immunoSEQ multiplex PCR; TCRdb stores in-frame clones only, minus some. Of 15,000 to 20,000 clones listed, approximately 89% were seen once; the top ten hold approximately 5.2%. V gene TRBV20-1 combines with J gene TRBJ1-2, with D possibly TRBD1 on 5 matching bases. The sequenced sample consisted of peripheral blood. The source is a human donor in a cohort sampled during active COVID-19. The CDR3 coding sequence is TGCAGTGCTAGTGCTCAGGGTCTCGACTATGGCTACACCTTC. It is translated as CSASAQGLDYGYTF.